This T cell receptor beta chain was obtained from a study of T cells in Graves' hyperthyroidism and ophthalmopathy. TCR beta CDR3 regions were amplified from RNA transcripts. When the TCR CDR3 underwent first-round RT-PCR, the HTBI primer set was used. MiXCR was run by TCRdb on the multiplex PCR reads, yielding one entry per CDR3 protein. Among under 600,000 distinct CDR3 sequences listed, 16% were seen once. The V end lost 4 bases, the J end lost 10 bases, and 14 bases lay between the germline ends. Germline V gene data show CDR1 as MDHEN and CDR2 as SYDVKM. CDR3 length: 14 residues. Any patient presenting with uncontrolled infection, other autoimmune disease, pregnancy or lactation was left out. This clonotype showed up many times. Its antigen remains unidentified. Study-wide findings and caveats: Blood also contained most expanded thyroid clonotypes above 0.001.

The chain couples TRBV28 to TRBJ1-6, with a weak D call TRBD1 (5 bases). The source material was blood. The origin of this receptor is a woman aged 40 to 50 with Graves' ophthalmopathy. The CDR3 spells CASSSGRARSPLHF. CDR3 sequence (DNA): TGTGCCAGCAGTTCCGGCAGGGCGAGGTCACCCCTCCACTTT.